Sequencing of this T cell receptor (beta chain) was carried out in a study of liver allograft versus peripheral blood T cells. As for the study in general: The authors compared T cell receptor repertoires in transplanted livers with those in the peripheral blood of recipients.

The CDR3 has 13 residues. Germline V gene lookup returns CDR1 DFQATT and CDR2 SNEGSKA (reference sequence). Trimming removed 5 bases at V and 2 bases at J, with 13 bases between. Study observations and caveats: A difference was reportedly observed between T cell receptor repertoires inside liver allografts and those in peripheral blood.

About this clonotype itself: Antigen specificity is unknown.

TCRdb used MiXCR to reprocess the reads, holding one entry per CDR3 protein. The sample has some 14,000 distinct CDR3 sequences; 20% to 25% are singletons. The source of this sequence is a human patient who had a liver transplant. Some of these T cells may belong to the graft donor. The chain carries TRBV20-1 and TRBJ2-7; D unresolved. The CDR3 sequence: CSAFRTETYEQYF. In DNA form, the CDR3 reads TGCAGTGCTTTCCGGACGGAGACCTACGAGCAGTACTTC.